These 16 T cell receptor beta chains were all obtained from the same sample, sequenced in a study of blood T cell repertoires in COVID-19. The table came from immunoSEQ multiplex PCR; TCRdb's copy has only in-frame clones and leaves some out. Here the sample spans around 95,000 clones, less than 90% being singletons. Sequences were obtained from peripheral blood. The source is a man aged 30 to 39 in a cohort sampled during active COVID-19.

The chain joins TRBV10-1 to TRBJ2-2, with 13 nucleotides matching TRBD2. Germline CDR1 WNHNN, CDR2 SYGVQD (reference sequence). V was pared by 10 bases and J by 7 bases, with 9 bases of the junction left unmatched. This CDR3 comprises 15 residues. CDR3 DNA: TGCGCCAATAAACTAGCGGGAGGGCTCCACGGGGAGCTGTTTTTT. It specifies CANKLAGGLHGELFF.

V usage is TRBV5-1 and J usage is TRBJ2-7; D may be TRBD2 (6 bases). V lost 4 bases, J lost 2 bases, and 16 bases lay in between. From germline, CDR1 is SGHRS and CDR2 YFSETQ. The CDR3 is made up of 15 amino acids. The CDR3 DNA reads as TGCGCCAGCAGCCCGGGGACTCTGCCGACCTACGAGCAGTACTTC. It yields the protein CASSPGTLPTYEQYF.

J is TRBJ1-1 and V is TRBV18, with D possibly TRBD1 on 5 matching bases. Per germline, CDR1 KGHSH and CDR2 LQKENI. The V and J ends lost 4 bases and 3 bases respectively, with 15 bases between them. The CDR3 covers 15 residues. The CDR3 spells CASSRPLGEDTEAFF. In nucleotides, the CDR3 is TGTGCCAGCTCACGGCCTTTGGGGGAGGACACTGAAGCTTTCTTT. The whole variable domain, filled in from reference TRBV18 and TRBJ1-1, reads NAGVMQNPRHLVRRRGQEARLRCSPMKGHSHVYWYRQLPEEGLKFMVYLQKENIIDESGMPKERFSAEFPKEGPSILRIQQVVRGDSAAYFCASSRPLGEDTEAFFGQGTRLTVV.

The genes are TRBV7-9 and TRBJ1-1, with 9 bases fitting TRBD1. CDR3 length: 14 amino acids. V trimming: 5 bases; J trimming: 3 bases; junction bases outside the gene matches: 4. The germline CDR1 and CDR2 sequences are SEHNR and FQNEAQ (reference sequence). The DNA of the CDR3 is TGTGCCAGCAGCCTGGGACAGGGCTACACTGAAGCTTTCTTT. It yields the protein CASSLGQGYTEAFF.

This rearrangement joins TRBV5-1 to TRBJ1-1; the D is unclear. The germline V gene encodes CDR1 SGHRS and CDR2 YFSETQ. The V and J ends lost 0 bases and 0 bases respectively, with 6 bases between them. The CDR3 has 14 amino acids. Written as DNA, the CDR3 is TGCGCCAGCAGCTTGGAAGCGGTGAACACTGAAGCTTTCTTT. It translates to CASSLEAVNTEAFF.

The rearrangement joins TRBV18 to TRBJ2-7; possible D gene TRBD1, 7 bases. The germline V gene encodes CDR1 KGHSH and CDR2 LQKENI. Trimming removed 3 bases at V and 0 bases at J, with 15 bases between. The CDR3 runs to 16 residues. The CDR3 region is CASSPRQGLNSYEQYF. The CDR3 region has the DNA TGTGCCAGCTCACCGAGACAGGGACTTAACTCCTACGAGCAGTACTTC.

There are a few counts of this clone. The rearrangement joins TRBV11-2 to TRBJ2-1; 8 nucleotides agree with TRBD2. The CDR3 sequence is 15 residues long. V shed 3 bases and J 3 bases; nucleotides not matched to a gene: 4. CDR1 and CDR2 (germline): SGHAT, FQNNGV. CDR3 in amino acids: CASSLALAGYNEQFF. The CDR3 bases are TGTGCCAGCAGCTTGGCGCTAGCGGGCTACAATGAGCAGTTCTTC.

The chain employs TRBV24-1 and TRBJ2-1; no clear D. V was trimmed by 3 bases and J by 5 bases, leaving 4 bases between them. CDR3 length: 12 residues. CDR1 and CDR2 from the germline V gene are KGHDR and SFDVKD. The CDR3 bases are TGTGCCACCAGTGATATAAACAATGAGCAGTTCTTC. Translated, it gives CATSDINNEQFF.

The J gene is TRBJ2-5, the V gene TRBV6-5; the D gene is possibly TRBD2 (7 bases). CDR3 length equals 16 residues. The germline V gene encodes CDR1 MNHEY and CDR2 SVGAGI. V lost 1 base and J lost 2, with 14 bases in between. The CDR3 spells CASSYFGGGQQETQYF. CDR3 coding DNA: TGTGCCAGCAGTTACTTTGGCGGGGGCCAACAAGAGACCCAGTACTTC.

The sample holds a few counts of this clone. This chain links TRBV2 with TRBJ2-7; maybe TRBD1 (6 bases). The CDR3 contains 12 residues. Trimming stripped 5 bases from V and 4 bases from J, with 9 bases between. Germline V gene sequence: CDR1 SNHLY, CDR2 FYNNEI. The CDR3 sequence: CASSTGLYEQYF. In DNA, the CDR3 is TGTGCCAGCAGTACAGGGTTATACGAGCAGTACTTC.

The chain is built from TRBV6-2 or TRBV6-3 and TRBJ1-1; D gene unclear. V gave up 2 bases and J gave up 4 bases, with 5 bases separating them. Per the germline V gene, CDR1 is MNHEY and CDR2 is SVGEGT. CDR3 size: 12 residues. CDR3 residues: CASSYEGTEAFF. The CDR3, as DNA: TGTGCCAGCAGTTACGAGGGCACTGAAGCTTTCTTT.

V and J are TRBV10-3 and TRBJ1-1; D is possibly TRBD1 (5 bases). Germline V lookup: CDR1 ENHRY, CDR2 SYGVKD. The CDR3 length is 13 residues. Trimming pared 5 bases from V and 4 bases from J, leaving 11 bases between. The CDR3 loop is CAISKGSGTEAFF. The CDR3 nucleotides are TGTGCCATCAGTAAGGGGTCTGGCACTGAAGCTTTCTTT.

This chain joins TRBV10-3 and TRBJ1-2, with D unclear. Germline assignment: CDR1 ENHRY and CDR2 SYGVKD. The germline V and J ends were trimmed by 0 bases and 5 bases, with 10 bases remaining between them. The CDR3 is 14 amino acids. CDR3 residues: CAISESQKQYGYTF. The CDR3 nucleotides read TGTGCCATCAGTGAGTCGCAGAAACAGTATGGCTACACCTTC.

This sequence joins TRBV5-4 and TRBJ2-3; a possible D gene is TRBD1 (5 bases). The CDR3 is 15 residues long. The ends were cut back, 3 bases at V and 4 bases at J, with 15 bases in the middle. Germline values: CDR1 SGHNT, CDR2 YYREEE (reference sequence). CDR3 loop: CASSWGQGRADTQYF. CDR3 bases: TGTGCCAGCAGCTGGGGCCAGGGCAGGGCAGATACGCAGTATTTT.

The chain combines TRBV4-1 with TRBJ2-3; 11 bases line up with TRBD2. The trim removed 4 bases at V and 4 bases at J, leaving 10 bases unmatched. Per germline, CDR1 MGHRA and CDR2 YSYEKL. The CDR3 is 17 amino acids. CDR3 region: CASSLAGGPNAADTQYF. CDR3 DNA sequence: TGCGCCAGCAGCCTAGCGGGGGGGCCCAATGCTGCAGATACGCAGTATTTT.

This sequence joins TRBV29-1 and TRBJ2-3; possibly TRBD2 for D (6 bases). This CDR3 has 13 residues. CDR1 is SQVTM, CDR2 ANQGSEA, per germline. V was pared by 7 bases and J by 2 bases, with 13 bases between. The CDR3 loop reads CSASEGNTDTQYF. The CDR3 DNA is TGCAGCGCCTCGGAGGGTAACACAGATACGCAGTATTTT.